This TCR beta chain was obtained from a study of T cell responses to AZD1222 COVID-19 vaccine. On the study more broadly: Doses given second, at about 4 or about 12 weeks, were pooled.

V was pared by 6 bases and J by 2 bases, with 13 bases of the junction left unmatched. This CDR3 has 16 amino acids. Germline CDR1 and CDR2: SQVTM and ANQGSEA. Assay used: immunoSEQ multiplex PCR; TCRdb lists only in-frame clones, some missing. This table has roughly 100,000 clones, 82% appearing once. The sequence was collected from an adult in good health. Sequenced here: peripheral blood, sampled on day 0 of AZD1222 vaccination. V gene TRBV29-1 combines with J gene TRBJ2-3; the match to TRBD2 covers 8 bases. This chain's CDR3 is CSVAAGGRGPTDTQYF. The CDR3 bases are TGCAGCGTAGCTGCGGGGGGCAGGGGCCCCACAGATACGCAGTATTTT.